The next 27 T cell receptor beta chains were all read from a single sample in a study of a mutant IDH1 vaccine in newly diagnosed glioma. The time point denotes: week 11, during vaccination. With topical imiquimod, each dose of the vaccine consisted of 300 ug of mutant IDH1 20-mer peptide. Sequenced by immunoSEQ multiplex PCR; TCRdb stores in-frame clones only, minus some. Seen here are tens of thousands of clones, approximately 80% observed once, and the top ten hold around 5.7%. Antigens of these TCRs are unknown. The sample was PBMCs, taken from a glioma patient whose treatment included an IDH1 peptide vaccine. The receptor set was obtained from a man over 45 with glioma.

The gene calls are TRBV5-1 and TRBJ2-2; 7 bases match TRBD1. The V gene end was trimmed by 0 bases and the J gene end by 6 bases; junction bases not matched to a gene: 2. CDR1 and CDR2 from the germline V gene are SGHRS and YFSETQ. There are 14 residues in the CDR3. The CDR3 DNA reads TGCGCCAGCAGCTTGGGGCAGGGGGCCGGGGAGCTGTTTTTT. Its protein product is CASSLGQGAGELFF.

The V gene is TRBV28, the J gene TRBJ2-5, with D possibly matching TRBD1 (5 bases). The CDR3 is 14 amino acids. V shed 4 bases and J shed 2 bases, with 11 bases lying between them. Per the germline V gene, CDR1 is MDHEN and CDR2 is SYDVKM. This CDR3 is CASSSRASQETQYF. CDR3 nucleotide sequence: TGTGCCAGCAGTTCCAGGGCTTCTCAAGAGACCCAGTACTTC. Supplemented by reference TRBV28 and TRBJ2-5, the full variable domain reads DVKVTQSSRYLVKRTGEKVFLECVQDMDHENMFWYRQDPGLGLRLIYFSYDVKMKEKGDIPEGYSVSREKKERFSLILESASTNQTSMYLCASSSRASQETQYFGPGTRLLVL.

The chain recombines TRBV19 with TRBJ1-1; 8 bases fit TRBD1. J was trimmed by 4 bases and V by 6 bases; bases with no gene match: 7. This CDR3 has 14 amino acids. CDR1 and CDR2 from the germline V gene are LNHDA and SQIVND (reference sequence). In nucleotides, the CDR3 is TGTGCCAGTAGAGGACAGGGACTGATCACTGAAGCTTTCTTT. Its translation is CASRGQGLITEAFF.

The chain is built from TRBV10-3 and TRBJ1-5; D unclear. Deletions cut 2 bases from V and 7 bases from J, with 12 bases between. The length of the CDR3 is 14 residues. Germline CDR1 and CDR2: ENHRY and SYGVKD. The CDR3 sequence: CAISEKGAGQPQHF. CDR3 sequence (DNA): TGTGCCATCAGTGAGAAGGGCGCGGGGCAGCCCCAGCATTTT.

The chain recombines TRBV6-1 with TRBJ2-3; D may be TRBD1 (5 bases). Trimming removed 5 bases from V and 5 bases from J, with 17 bases in between. Per the germline V gene, CDR1 is MNHNS and CDR2 is SASEGT. This CDR3 region has 15 residues. CDR3: CASSQGAVPRDTQYF. The CDR3 nucleotides read TGTGCCAGCAGTCAAGGGGCGGTCCCCAGAGATACGCAGTATTTT.

The chain uses TRBV5-6 and TRBJ2-2; D possibly corresponds to TRBD2 (5 bases). Germline CDR1 reads SGHDT; CDR2 reads YYEEEE. With 2 bases removed from V and 3 bases from J, the gap between germline ends came to 5 bases. This CDR3 region has 13 residues. This CDR3 reads CASSFGDTGELFF. CDR3 coding DNA: TGTGCCAGCAGCTTCGGGGACACCGGGGAGCTGTTTTTT.

The V and J genes are TRBV11-2 and TRBJ2-4, with 16 bases aligning to TRBD2. The CDR3 sequence is 17 residues long. Germline-derived CDR1 and CDR2 are SGHAT and FQNNGV. The ends lost 6 bases at V and 7 bases at J; junction bases unmatched: 9. The CDR3 DNA follows: TGTGCCAGCAGTGAACCGGGACTAGCGGGAGGGATGAACATTCAGTACTTC. Its translation is CASSEPGLAGGMNIQYF.

The chain carries TRBV5-4 and TRBJ2-7; D call uncertain. This CDR3 has 14 amino acids. Germline lookup yields CDR1 SGHNT and CDR2 YYREEE (reference sequence). V was cut by 3 bases and J by 0 bases, with 10 bases left in between. CDR3 residues: CASSSYLNSYEQYF. The CDR3 region has the DNA TGTGCCAGCAGCTCTTACCTGAACTCCTACGAGCAGTACTTC.

The DNA of the CDR3 is TGTGCCAGCACGGGGGCCGGGGCATCCTACAATGAGCAGTTCTTC. This encodes CASTGAGASYNEQFF. V gene TRBV6-6 combines with J gene TRBJ2-1; the D call may be TRBD1 or TRBD2 (6 bases each). V lost 7 bases and J lost 1, with 14 bases in between. The CDR3 contains 15 residues. Germline lookup yields CDR1 MNHNY and CDR2 SVGAGI (reference sequence).

The chain is built from TRBV14 and TRBJ1-2; a possible D gene is TRBD1 (6 bases). Trimming took 4 bases from V and 0 from J, leaving 15 bases between them. This CDR3 contains 16 residues. Germline CDR1 reads SGHDN; CDR2 reads FVKESK. CDR3 amino acids: CASSPQGRGANYGYTF. CDR3 nucleotide sequence: TGTGCCAGCAGCCCACAGGGCAGGGGCGCTAACTATGGCTACACCTTC.

This sequence joins TRBV11-3 and TRBJ2-1; D gene unclear. V was pared by 5 bases and J by 10 bases, with 12 bases between. The CDR3 length is 12 residues. Germline assignment: CDR1 SGHNT and CDR2 YENEEA. Written as DNA, the CDR3 is TGTGCCAGCAGCCACCCCTGGGAAGAGCAGTTCTTC. Its translation is CASSHPWEEQFF.

V is TRBV5-4 and J is TRBJ2-1, with TRBD1 matching over 11 bases. From germline, CDR1 is SGHNT and CDR2 YYREEE (reference sequence). The CDR3 runs to 13 residues. Losses at the gene ends were 7 bases for V and 9 bases for J; bases not matched to a gene: 6. DNA of the CDR3: TGTGCCAGCCGGGGACAGGGGGTCGCTGAGCAGTTCTTC. It codes for CASRGQGVAEQFF.

This chain uses TRBV11-3 with TRBJ1-2; D may be TRBD1 (6 bases). The CDR3 runs to 16 residues. CDR1 is SGHNT, CDR2 YENEEA, per germline. V lost 1 base to trimming and J lost 4 bases, with 16 bases between them. The CDR3 nucleotides read TGTGCCAGCAGCTTAGGGGGGGCCCACCCGGGCTATGGCTACACCTTC. Translation gives CASSLGGAHPGYGYTF. Together with reference TRBV11-3 and TRBJ1-2, the CDR3 gives the full variable domain: EAGVVQSPRYKIIEKKQPVAFWCNPISGHNTLYWYLQNLGQGPELLIRYENEEAVDDSQLPKDRFSAERLKGVDSTLKIQPAELGDSAVYLCASSLGGAHPGYGYTFGSGTRLTVV.

This rearrangement joins TRBV9 to TRBJ1-5, with 8 bases aligning to TRBD1. In germline, CDR1 is SGDLS, CDR2 YYNGEE. The CDR3 spans 14 residues. J lost 3 bases, V lost 3 bases, and 2 bases had no gene match. The CDR3 sequence: CASSAGQVNQPQHF. The CDR3 DNA reads TGTGCCAGCAGCGCGGGACAGGTCAATCAGCCCCAGCATTTT.

This chain uses TRBV21-1 with TRBJ1-5. TRBV21-1 is described as a pseudogene. The CDR3 length is 12 residues. This CDR3 is CASSNYNQPQHF. The CDR3, as DNA: TGTGCCAGCAGCAATTACAATCAGCCCCAGCATTTT.

The V gene is TRBV29-1, the J gene TRBJ1-4, with D possibly being TRBD1 (5 bases). The CDR3 is 13 residues long. The germline gives CDR1 SQVTM, CDR2 ANQGSEA. Trimming cost V 7 bases and J 8 bases, with 17 bases left between them. The CDR3: CSASRGGGEKLFF. For the CDR3, the DNA is TGCAGCGCTTCCCGGGGGGGAGGAGAAAAACTGTTTTTT.

This chain joins TRBV10-3 and TRBJ2-5; 7 positions match TRBD2. Per the germline V gene, CDR1 is ENHRY and CDR2 is SYGVKD. V dropped 6 bases and J dropped 5; count of bases not matched to a gene: 0. The CDR3 length is 11 residues. The CDR3 reads CAIRREETQYF. The CDR3 bases are TGTGCCATCAGGCGGGAGGAGACCCAGTACTTC.

The CDR3 here is CASSEGQGGSGAFF. DNA of the CDR3: TGTGCCAGCAGTGAAGGACAAGGTGGGAGTGGGGCTTTCTTT. V and J are TRBV2 and TRBJ1-1; D is uncertain. The CDR3 length is 14 residues. V dropped 1 base and J dropped 11 bases, with 17 bases sitting between them. The germline gives CDR1 SNHLY, CDR2 FYNNEI.

The chain has TRBV19 and TRBJ2-5, with D maybe TRBD1 (6 bases). V lost 5 bases and J 1 base, leaving 17 bases between the germline ends. Germline V gene data show CDR1 as LNHDA and CDR2 as SQIVND (reference sequence). CDR3 length equals 16 residues. The CDR3 loop is CASSPTRQEIQETQYF. The CDR3 coding sequence is TGTGCCAGTAGTCCCACCCGACAGGAGATCCAAGAGACCCAGTACTTC.

V usage is TRBV2 and J usage is TRBJ2-5; 8 bases match TRBD1. Germline V lookup: CDR1 SNHLY, CDR2 FYNNEI. The V and J ends lost 6 bases and 3 bases, in that order; junction bases with no gene match: 6. The CDR3 totals 14 residues. The CDR3 DNA reads as TGTGCCAGCAGGGCTGACAGGGGCGAAGAGACCCAGTACTTC. Amino acids: CASRADRGEETQYF.

V usage is TRBV5-3 and J usage is TRBJ2-1, with D possibly being TRBD1 or TRBD2 (6 bases each). TRBV5-3 is an ORF, and what it does is uncertain. The germline V and J ends were trimmed by 3 bases and 5 bases, with 15 bases remaining between them. This CDR3 is 15 amino acids long. For the CDR3, the DNA is TGTGCCAGAAGCTCCGGGGGCCTTCAAAACAATGAGCAGTTCTTC. Its translation is CARSSGGLQNNEQFF.

The CDR3 sequence: CAISRTSGRRYEQYF. CDR3 coding DNA: TGTGCCATCAGCCGGACTAGCGGGAGGCGATACGAGCAGTACTTC. V and J are TRBV10-3 and TRBJ2-7; TRBD2 matches 14 bases. The CDR3 is made up of 15 amino acids. CDR1 is ENHRY, CDR2 SYGVKD, per germline. The trim removed 6 bases at V and 4 bases at J, leaving 5 bases unmatched.

This chain links TRBV7-4 with TRBJ1-5, with 9 bases lining up with TRBD1. Looked up from germline, CDR1 is SGHVT and CDR2 is SQSDAQ. The CDR3 runs to 15 residues. Trimming at V came to 5 bases and at J to 4 bases, leaving 6 bases not matched to a gene. The CDR3: CASSLRDRENQPQHF. The CDR3 DNA reads as TGTGCCAGCAGCCTTAGGGACAGGGAAAATCAGCCCCAGCATTTT. Combining the CDR3 with reference TRBV7-4 and TRBJ1-5 gives the whole variable domain GAGVSQSPRYKVAKRGRDVALRCDSISGHVTLYWYRQTLGQGSEVLTYSQSDAQRDKSGRPSGRFSAERPERSVSTLKIQRTEQGDSAVYLCASSLRDRENQPQHFGDGTRLSIL.

The J gene is TRBJ2-2, the V gene TRBV4-3; 15 bases align to TRBD2. Germline CDR1 reads LGHNA; CDR2 reads YSLEER. Trimming took 4 bases from V and 7 from J; bases not matched to a gene: 4. This CDR3 has 16 amino acids. The CDR3 spells CASSPGTSGGFGELFF. CDR3 nucleotides: TGCGCCAGCAGCCCCGGGACTAGCGGGGGGTTCGGGGAGCTGTTTTTT.

The chain employs TRBV27 and TRBJ1-1; tentative D call: TRBD1 (5 bases). Per the germline V gene, CDR1 is MNHEY and CDR2 is SMNVEV (reference sequence). V lost 8 bases and J lost 3, with 19 bases in between. The length of the CDR3 is 15 residues. In nucleotides, the CDR3 is TGTGCCAGCTGGGCAGGGCAATTTCAGGACACTGAAGCTTTCTTT. Residues: CASWAGQFQDTEAFF.

This clone appeared a single time. This chain links TRBV10-3 with TRBJ2-3; 7 positions agree with TRBD1. This CDR3 is built from 16 residues. The junction had 3 bases not matched to a gene; V was cut back by 0 bases and J by 0 bases. Germline V gene lookup returns CDR1 ENHRY and CDR2 SYGVKD. CDR3 nucleotide sequence: TGTGCCATCAGTGAGTCGACAGGGTCCAGCACAGATACGCAGTATTTT. Amino acids: CAISESTGSSTDTQYF.

This chain connects TRBV15 to TRBJ1-3, with D perhaps matching TRBD1 (6 bases). The germline V gene has CDR1 LNHNV and CDR2 YYDKDF (reference sequence). The CDR3 totals 21 residues. Trimming pared 5 bases from V and 0 bases from J, leaving 29 bases between. DNA for the CDR3: TGTGCCACCAGCGGAACAGGGCCCAGACGTCTGAGGGTTGGCTCTGGAAACACCATATATTTT. Encoded protein: CATSGTGPRRLRVGSGNTIYF.